This T cell receptor beta chain emerged from a study of T cell responses to AZD1222 COVID-19 vaccine. Only in-frame clones appear in the TCRdb table, and some are missing; sequencing was by immunoSEQ multiplex PCR. Of about 100,000 clones listed, around nine tenths are singletons. Concerning this clone: As yet, its antigen is unknown.

Findings of the study overall: Clonal diversity was possibly underestimated; the donors were predominantly white British and more often female. At 160-218 and 743-854, vaccine-associated CD4 TCRs were dominant, and they spanned spike. A rise in Spike-specific TCR breadth and depth followed two AZD1222 doses.

The V segment lost 8 bases and the J segment 1 base; nucleotides outside the gene matches: 11. CDR3 length equals 19 residues. Germline V CDR1 and CDR2: ENHRY, SYGVKD. The V and J genes are TRBV10-3 and TRBJ2-1; 16 nucleotides agree with TRBD2. Here the sequenced sample was peripheral blood, taken on day 0 of AZD1222 vaccination. The sequence derives from an adult in good health. Here the CDR3 reads CAIGAAGTSGGESYNEQFF. The CDR3 DNA reads as TGTGCCATCGGCGCCGCCGGGACTAGCGGGGGGGAATCCTACAATGAGCAGTTCTTC.